These 24 T cell receptor beta chains share one sample of origin, sequenced in a study of sequential checkpoint blockade in melanoma. Treatment here: randomized to nivolumab then ipilimumab (arm A) or the reverse (arm B). Only in-frame clones appear in the TCRdb table, and some are missing; sequencing was by immunoSEQ multiplex PCR. The sample holds around 15,000 clones, roughly 50% seen once. The source material was CD8+ T cells sorted from blood (inferred from file names), sampled from a patient given nivolumab and ipilimumab in sequence. Receptor source: a human donor with melanoma.

The V and J genes are TRBV6-5 and TRBJ2-1; a weak D match, TRBD1 (5 bases). CDR3 size: 11 residues. Germline assignment: CDR1 MNHEY and CDR2 SVGAGI. Trimming removed 1 base from V and 13 bases from J, with 8 bases in between. The CDR3 region is CASSYLGDQFF. Here the CDR3 DNA reads TGTGCCAGCAGTTACTTAGGGGATCAGTTCTTC.

Judged by abundance, this clone is medium-sized. This chain uses TRBV19 with TRBJ2-4; D is perhaps TRBD1 (6 bases). The CDR3 is 13 residues long. Trimming took 6 bases from V and 11 from J, leaving 17 bases between them. The V gene's germline CDR1 is LNHDA and CDR2 SQIVND (reference sequence). CDR3 in amino acids: CASRPGHGFLQYF. DNA of the CDR3: TGTGCCAGTAGGCCGGGACACGGATTTCTTCAGTACTTC.

This clone came up a few times. The rearrangement links TRBV6-5 to TRBJ1-5; tentative D call: TRBD1 (6 bases). The CDR3 covers 15 residues. From germline, CDR1 is MNHEY and CDR2 SVGAGI. V lost 6 bases, J lost 7 bases, and 19 bases lay in between. For the CDR3, the DNA is TGTGCCAGCAGACCCAATTTGGGGGCATGGCAGCCCCAGCATTTT. Protein: CASRPNLGAWQPQHF.

The chain is built from TRBV11-1 and TRBJ1-2, with 8 positions matching TRBD1. Trimming removed 5 bases from V and 0 bases from J; junction bases left unmatched: 5. This CDR3 is built from 15 residues. Germline-derived CDR1 and CDR2 are SGHAT and FQDESV (reference sequence). The CDR3 DNA reads TGTGCCAGCAGCCCAAACAGGGGGGCTAACTATGGCTACACCTTC. It translates to CASSPNRGANYGYTF.

The chain combines TRBV29-1 with TRBJ2-7; 7 bases are a match to TRBD1. CDR3 length: 16 amino acids. Germline V gives CDR1 SQVTM, CDR2 ANQGSEA. The ends lost 4 bases at V and 3 bases at J; junction bases unmatched: 15. The CDR3 loop reads CSVGPQGVKTHYEQYF. The CDR3 region has the DNA TGCAGCGTTGGCCCTCAGGGGGTCAAAACCCACTACGAGCAGTACTTC.

The chain employs TRBV6-1 and TRBJ2-7, with D perhaps matching TRBD2 (6 bases). Deletions cut 3 bases from V and 0 bases from J, with 12 bases between. CDR3 size: 15 residues. Germline V gene data show CDR1 as MNHNS and CDR2 as SASEGT. CDR3 amino acids: CASSEGLMSSYEQYF. CDR3 DNA sequence: TGTGCCAGCAGTGAGGGACTTATGAGCTCCTACGAGCAGTACTTC.

On this clone itself: At one end, the junction sequence differs from germline, possibly due to a read error. The chain couples TRBV5-3 to TRBJ1-4; D might be TRBD1 (6 bases). TRBV5-3 is an ORF, with its function uncertain. CDR3 size: 15 residues. CDR3 sequence: CASSLETGLSEKLFF. The CDR3 region has the DNA TGTGCCAGCAGCTTGGAGACAGGTCTATCCGAAAAACTGTTTTTT.

The chain has TRBV30 and TRBJ1-1; D remains unclear. The CDR3 is made up of 15 amino acids. Per germline, CDR1 GTSNPN and CDR2 SVGIG (reference sequence). V lost 0 bases to trimming and J lost 5 bases, with 16 bases between them. The CDR3 is CAWSVPDKEVTEAFF. The CDR3 region has the DNA TGTGCCTGGAGTGTGCCTGACAAGGAAGTAACTGAAGCTTTCTTT. The full variable domain, rest sourced from reference TRBV30 and TRBJ1-1, is SQTIHQWPATLVQPVGSPLSLECTVEGTSNPNLYWYRQAAGRGLQLLFYSVGIGQISSEVPQNLSASRPQDRQFILSSKKLLLSDSGFYLCAWSVPDKEVTEAFFGQGTRLTVV.

This clone occurred a few times. The rearrangement links TRBV19 to TRBJ2-7; D possibly corresponds to TRBD1 (6 bases). Germline V gives CDR1 LNHDA, CDR2 SQIVND (reference sequence). The CDR3 is made up of 15 amino acids. Trimming cost V 6 bases and J 3 bases, with 18 bases left between them. The CDR3 loop is CASSRQDGEYYEQYF. In DNA, the CDR3 is TGTGCCAGTAGCCGACAGGACGGGGAATACTACGAGCAGTACTTC.

This sequence joins TRBV13 and TRBJ1-2; possible D gene TRBD1, 5 bases. The CDR3 is 14 amino acids. The ends were cut back, 4 bases at V and 2 bases at J, with 11 bases in the middle. Germline V gene data show CDR1 as PRHDT and CDR2 as FYEKMQ (reference sequence). CDR3 DNA sequence: TGTGCCAGCAGCTCAACGGACAAAAACTATGGCTACACCTTC. It is translated as CASSSTDKNYGYTF.

The chain couples TRBV5-4 to TRBJ2-3; perhaps TRBD1 as D (6 bases). From germline, CDR1 is SGHNT and CDR2 YYREEE (reference sequence). Between the trimmed V and J ends, which lost 0 bases and 6 bases, there was a span of 8 bases. The CDR3 is 13 residues long. CDR3 sequence: CASSLEGGDTQYF. The CDR3 nucleotides read TGTGCCAGCAGCTTGGAAGGGGGTGATACGCAGTATTTT.

This CDR3 reads CASSRSGSSYNEQFF. DNA for the CDR3: TGTGCCAGCAGCAGGAGCGGGAGTTCCTACAATGAGCAGTTCTTC. The chain joins TRBV7-2 to TRBJ2-1; 8 positions agree with TRBD2. The J segment lost 1 base and the V segment lost 5 bases, leaving 4 bases of the junction unmatched. CDR3 length: 15 residues. Germline loops: CDR1 SGHTA, CDR2 FQGNSA.

This clone was counted between two and nine times. The rearrangement uses TRBV27 and TRBJ1-5; the match to TRBD1 covers 11 bases. CDR3 length equals 18 residues. Unmatched junction bases numbered 6, after V lost 2 bases and J lost 0 bases. Germline V gene sequence: CDR1 MNHEY, CDR2 SMNVEV (reference sequence). The CDR3 DNA reads as TGTGCCAGCAGTTTACTGGGACAGGGGGATTATAGCAATCAGCCCCAGCATTTT. The encoded protein is CASSLLGQGDYSNQPQHF.

This rearrangement joins TRBV29-1 to TRBJ1-1, with unresolved D. V was shortened by 8 bases and J by 0 bases, with 7 bases between the two germline ends. CDR3 length: 11 residues. Germline-derived CDR1 and CDR2 are SQVTM and ANQGSEA. The CDR3 DNA reads as TGCAGCTCGGTCATGAACACTGAAGCTTTCTTT. The encoded protein is CSSVMNTEAFF.

The chain couples TRBV5-3 to TRBJ2-7; 8 nucleotides align to TRBD2. TRBV5-3 is reported as an ORF; its role is uncertain. The CDR3 consists of 14 residues. With V trimmed by 8 bases and J by 3 bases, 10 bases remained unmatched. This chain's CDR3 is CASSSFGTSYEQYF. The CDR3 bases are TGTGCCAGCAGCAGTTTCGGGACTAGCTACGAGCAGTACTTC.

The rearrangement joins TRBV18 to TRBJ1-2; 9 nucleotides line up with TRBD1. Germline V CDR1 and CDR2: KGHSH, LQKENI. CDR3 length: 14 amino acids. The trim removed 3 bases at V and 8 bases at J, leaving 7 bases unmatched. DNA for the CDR3: TGTGCCAGCTCACCGGGGACAGGGATGGTCGGCTACACCTTC. Amino acid sequence: CASSPGTGMVGYTF.

This clone is medium-sized. The V gene is TRBV7-3, the J gene TRBJ2-2, with a possible D match to TRBD1 (5 bases). Germline-derived CDR1 and CDR2 are SGHTA and FQGTGA. The CDR3 totals 12 residues. V was cut by 3 bases and J by 7 bases, with 6 bases left in between. The CDR3 spells CASSFRDGELFF. In DNA, the CDR3 is TGTGCCAGCAGCTTCAGGGACGGGGAGCTGTTTTTT.

J is TRBJ1-2 and V is TRBV5-4; 10 bases map to TRBD1. This CDR3 is built from 14 residues. The trim removed 4 bases at V and 7 bases at J, leaving 7 bases unmatched. Germline values: CDR1 SGHNT, CDR2 YYREEE (reference sequence). CDR3 sequence reads: CASSRGQGFFGYTF. CDR3 sequence (DNA): TGTGCCAGCAGCAGGGGACAGGGGTTTTTTGGCTACACCTTC.

V gene TRBV6-5 combines with J gene TRBJ2-1; the match to TRBD1 covers 7 bases. Germline assignment: CDR1 MNHEY and CDR2 SVGAGI. V lost 7 bases, J lost 9 bases, and 12 bases stayed unmatched. This CDR3 contains 14 residues. The CDR3 sequence: CASTQWETGTEQFF. For the CDR3, the DNA is TGTGCCAGCACGCAATGGGAGACAGGGACTGAGCAGTTCTTC.

The chain has TRBV11-3 and TRBJ2-3; D perhaps matches TRBD2 (5 bases). CDR1 and CDR2 from the germline V gene are SGHNT and YENEEA. The CDR3 is 15 amino acids. V lost 5 bases, J lost 0 bases, and 12 bases lay in between. The CDR3 sequence is CASSPGLISTDTQYF. The CDR3 DNA sequence: TGTGCCAGCAGCCCCGGACTGATTAGCACAGATACGCAGTATTTT. The full variable domain, its missing parts supplied by reference TRBV11-3 and TRBJ2-3, is EAGVVQSPRYKIIEKKQPVAFWCNPISGHNTLYWYLQNLGQGPELLIRYENEEAVDDSQLPKDRFSAERLKGVDSTLKIQPAELGDSAVYLCASSPGLISTDTQYFGPGTRLTVL.

This clone turned up a few times. The chain combines TRBV4-2 with TRBJ1-4; D is ambiguous. With 0 bases removed from V and 12 bases from J, the gap between germline ends came to 5 bases. CDR1 is LGHNA and CDR2 is YNFKEQ in the germline V gene. This CDR3 region has 11 residues. The CDR3 DNA reads TGTGCCAGCAGCCAAGACGGTGAACTGTTTTTT. Its protein product is CASSQDGELFF.

J is TRBJ1-6 and V is TRBV6-4; 10 nucleotides match TRBD1. Germline loops: CDR1 MRHNA, CDR2 SNTAGT. This CDR3 has 13 residues. The junction had 2 bases not matched to a gene; V was cut back by 8 bases and J by 7 bases. CDR3 loop: CASGTGANSPLHF. CDR3 sequence (DNA): TGTGCCAGCGGGACAGGGGCCAATTCACCCCTCCACTTT.

CDR3 DNA sequence: TGTGCCAGCACCCGAGAGGTAAATACGGAAGCTTTCTTT. It codes for CASTREVNTEAFF. V gene TRBV9 combines with J gene TRBJ1-1; D remains unclear. The CDR3 loop spans 13 amino acids. Trimming pared 6 bases from V and 8 bases from J, leaving 17 bases between. Germline CDR1 reads SGDLS; CDR2 reads YYNGEE.

V and J are TRBV6-5 and TRBJ1-4; D may be TRBD1 (5 bases). V lost 2 bases and J lost 3, with 10 bases in between. Germline-derived CDR1 and CDR2 are MNHEY and SVGAGI. The CDR3 spans 15 residues. The CDR3: CASSYVGQSNEKLFF. In DNA, the CDR3 is TGTGCCAGCAGTTACGTAGGACAATCTAATGAAAAACTGTTTTTT.